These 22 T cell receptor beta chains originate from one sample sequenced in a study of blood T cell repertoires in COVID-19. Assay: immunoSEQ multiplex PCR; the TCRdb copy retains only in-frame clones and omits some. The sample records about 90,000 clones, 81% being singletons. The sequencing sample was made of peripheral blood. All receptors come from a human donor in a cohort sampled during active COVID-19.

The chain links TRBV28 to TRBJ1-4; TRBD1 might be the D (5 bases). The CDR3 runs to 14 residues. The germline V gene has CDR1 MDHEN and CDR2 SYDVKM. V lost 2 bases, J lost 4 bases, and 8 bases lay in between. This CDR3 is CASSLPGVNEKLFF. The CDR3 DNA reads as TGTGCCAGCAGTTTACCGGGGGTTAATGAAAAACTGTTTTTT.

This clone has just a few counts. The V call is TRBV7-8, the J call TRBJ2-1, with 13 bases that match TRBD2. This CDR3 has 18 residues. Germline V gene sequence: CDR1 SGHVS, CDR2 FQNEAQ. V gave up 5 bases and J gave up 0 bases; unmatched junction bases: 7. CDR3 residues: CASSLRLAGGRSYNEQFF. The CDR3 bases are TGTGCCAGCAGCCTCCGACTAGCGGGGGGCCGCTCCTACAATGAGCAGTTCTTC.

The CDR3 here is CASSLLYSGQGTYEQYF. The CDR3 coding sequence is TGTGCCAGCAGCTTGCTTTATTCGGGACAGGGGACCTACGAGCAGTACTTC. The chain combines TRBV5-5 with TRBJ2-7; 10 positions match TRBD1. CDR1 is SGHKS and CDR2 is YYEKEE in the germline V gene (reference sequence). J was trimmed by 2 bases and V by 1 base; bases with no gene match: 9. The CDR3 runs to 17 residues.

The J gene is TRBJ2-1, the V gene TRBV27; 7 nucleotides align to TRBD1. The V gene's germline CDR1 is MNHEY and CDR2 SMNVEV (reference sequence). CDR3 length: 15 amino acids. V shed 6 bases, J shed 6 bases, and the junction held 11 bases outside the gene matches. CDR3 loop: CASRAVTGIGNEQFF. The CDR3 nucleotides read TGTGCCAGCAGAGCCGTGACAGGGATAGGCAATGAGCAGTTCTTC.

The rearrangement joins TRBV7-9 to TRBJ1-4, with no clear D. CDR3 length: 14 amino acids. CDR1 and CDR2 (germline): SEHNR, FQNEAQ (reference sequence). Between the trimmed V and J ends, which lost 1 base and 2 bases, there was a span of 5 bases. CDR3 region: CASSLGQTNEKLFF. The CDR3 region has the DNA TGTGCCAGCAGCTTAGGGCAGACTAATGAAAAACTGTTTTTT.

For the CDR3, the DNA is TGTGCCAGCTCACGGGCCGTCAATCAGCCCCAGCATTTT. It translates to CASSRAVNQPQHF. V gene TRBV18 combines with J gene TRBJ1-5; D call uncertain. CDR3 length: 13 residues. The ends were cut back, 4 bases at V and 3 bases at J, with 7 bases in the middle. Germline V gene sequence: CDR1 KGHSH, CDR2 LQKENI.

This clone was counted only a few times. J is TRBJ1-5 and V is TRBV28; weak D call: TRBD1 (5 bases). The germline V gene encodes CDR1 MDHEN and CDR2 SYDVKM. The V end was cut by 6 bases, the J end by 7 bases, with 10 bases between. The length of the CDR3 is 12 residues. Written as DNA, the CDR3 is TGTGCCAGCAGGGGGCCGGGCCAGCCCCAGCATTTT. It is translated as CASRGPGQPQHF.

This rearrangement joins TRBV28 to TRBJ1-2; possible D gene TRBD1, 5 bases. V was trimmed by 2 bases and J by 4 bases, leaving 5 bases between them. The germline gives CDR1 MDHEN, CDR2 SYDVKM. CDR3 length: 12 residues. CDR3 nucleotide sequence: TGTGCCAGCAGTTTACAGGGCTATGGCTACACCTTC. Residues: CASSLQGYGYTF.

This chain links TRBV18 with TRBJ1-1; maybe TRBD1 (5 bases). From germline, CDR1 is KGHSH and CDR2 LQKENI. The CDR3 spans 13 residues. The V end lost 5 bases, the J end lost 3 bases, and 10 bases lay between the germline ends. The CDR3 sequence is CASSLTGDTEAFF. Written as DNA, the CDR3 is TGTGCCAGCTCATTGACGGGGGACACTGAAGCTTTCTTT.

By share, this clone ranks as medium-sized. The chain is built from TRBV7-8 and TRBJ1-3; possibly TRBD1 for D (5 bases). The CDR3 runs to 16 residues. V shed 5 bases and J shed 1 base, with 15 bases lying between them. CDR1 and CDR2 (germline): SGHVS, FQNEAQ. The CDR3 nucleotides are TGTGCCAGCAGCCAGCGGGGGTTGAGGTCTGGAAACACCATATATTTT. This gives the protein CASSQRGLRSGNTIYF.

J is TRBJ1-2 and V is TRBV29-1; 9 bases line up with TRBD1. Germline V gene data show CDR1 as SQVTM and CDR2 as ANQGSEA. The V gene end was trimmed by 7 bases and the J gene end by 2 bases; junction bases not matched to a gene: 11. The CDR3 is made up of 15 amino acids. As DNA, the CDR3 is TGCAGCGCCCCTCTCTGGGGACAGGGCAACTATGGCTACACCTTC. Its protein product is CSAPLWGQGNYGYTF.

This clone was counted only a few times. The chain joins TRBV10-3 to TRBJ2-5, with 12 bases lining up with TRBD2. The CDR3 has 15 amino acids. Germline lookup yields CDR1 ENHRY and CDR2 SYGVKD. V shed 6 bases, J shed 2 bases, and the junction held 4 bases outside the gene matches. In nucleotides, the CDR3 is TGTGCCATCAGCGCCGGGACTAGCGGGCAAGAGACCCAGTACTTC. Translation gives CAISAGTSGQETQYF.

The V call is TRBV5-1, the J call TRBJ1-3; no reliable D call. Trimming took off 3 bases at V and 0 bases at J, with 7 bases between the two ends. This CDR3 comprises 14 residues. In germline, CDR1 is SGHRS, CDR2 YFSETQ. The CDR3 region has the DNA TGCGCCAGCAGCTCCGGGGACTCTGGAAACACCATATATTTT. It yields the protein CASSSGDSGNTIYF.

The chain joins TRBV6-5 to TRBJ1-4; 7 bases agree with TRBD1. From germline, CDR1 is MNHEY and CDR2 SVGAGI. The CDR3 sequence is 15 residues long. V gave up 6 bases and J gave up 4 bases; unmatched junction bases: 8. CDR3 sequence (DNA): TGTGCCAGCAGGACCTCAGGGGGTTTTAATGAAAAACTGTTTTTT. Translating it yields CASRTSGGFNEKLFF.

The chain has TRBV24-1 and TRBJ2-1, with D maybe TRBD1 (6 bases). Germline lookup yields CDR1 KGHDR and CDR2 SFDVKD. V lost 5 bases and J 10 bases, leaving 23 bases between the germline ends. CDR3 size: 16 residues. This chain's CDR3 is CATSVDRSSTSVEQFF. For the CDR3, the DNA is TGTGCCACCAGTGTCGACAGGTCCTCAACCTCTGTCGAGCAGTTCTTC.

CDR3 nucleotides: TGTGCCAGCAGCTCGTACAGGGAGCAGTTCTTC. Translated: CASSSYREQFF. The J gene is TRBJ2-1, the V gene TRBV7-2, with TRBD1 as a possible D gene (5 bases). CDR3 length: 11 residues. Trimming shortened V by 4 bases and J by 10 bases, and 8 bases separated the two germline ends. CDR1 is SGHTA and CDR2 is FQGNSA in the germline V gene.

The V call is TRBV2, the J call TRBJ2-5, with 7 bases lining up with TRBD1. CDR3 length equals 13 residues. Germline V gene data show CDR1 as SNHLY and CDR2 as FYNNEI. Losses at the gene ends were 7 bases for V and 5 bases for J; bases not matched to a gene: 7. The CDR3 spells CASTGTAWETQYF. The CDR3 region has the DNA TGTGCCAGCACCGGGACAGCATGGGAGACCCAGTACTTC.

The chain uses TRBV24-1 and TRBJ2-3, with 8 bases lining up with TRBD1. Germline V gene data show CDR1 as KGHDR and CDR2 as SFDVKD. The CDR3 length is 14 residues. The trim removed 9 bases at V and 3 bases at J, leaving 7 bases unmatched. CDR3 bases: TGTGCCACCGCGAGGACAGGGTTAACAGATACGCAGTATTTT. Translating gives CATARTGLTDTQYF.

CDR3 nucleotides: TGTGCCAGCAGTTACTCTGGACAGGGATCCAATCAGCCCCAGCATTTT. As protein: CASSYSGQGSNQPQHF. This sequence joins TRBV6-5 and TRBJ1-5; 8 bases fit TRBD1. Losses at the gene ends were 0 bases for V and 3 bases for J; bases not matched to a gene: 4. Germline CDR1 MNHEY, CDR2 SVGAGI. CDR3 length: 16 amino acids.

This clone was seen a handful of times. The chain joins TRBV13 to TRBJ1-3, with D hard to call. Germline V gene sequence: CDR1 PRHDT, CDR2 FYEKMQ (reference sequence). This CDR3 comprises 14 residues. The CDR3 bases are TGTGCTCAGTCGGAGCGGGGCTCTGGAAACACCATATATTTT. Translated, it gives CAQSERGSGNTIYF.

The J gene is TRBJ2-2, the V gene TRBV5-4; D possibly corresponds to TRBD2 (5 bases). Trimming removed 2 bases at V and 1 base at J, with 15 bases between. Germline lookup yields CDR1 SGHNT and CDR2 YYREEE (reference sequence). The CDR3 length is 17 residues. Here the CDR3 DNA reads TGTGCCAGCAGCTTATACTTCGGCGCGGGGAACACCGGGGAGCTGTTTTTT. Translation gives CASSLYFGAGNTGELFF. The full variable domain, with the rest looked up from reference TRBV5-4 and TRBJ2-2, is ETGVTQSPTHLIKTRGQQVTLRCSSQSGHNTVSWYQQALGQGPQFIFQYYREEENGRGNFPPRFSGLQFPNYSSELNVNALELDDSALYLCASSLYFGAGNTGELFFGEGSRLTVL.

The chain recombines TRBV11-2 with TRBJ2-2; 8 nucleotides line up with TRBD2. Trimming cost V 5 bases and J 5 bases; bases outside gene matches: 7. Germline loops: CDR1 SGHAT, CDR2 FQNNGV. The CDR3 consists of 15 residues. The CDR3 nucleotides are TGTGCCAGCAGCATTACGGGGGGGAGGACCGGGGAGCTGTTTTTT. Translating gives CASSITGGRTGELFF.